This T cell receptor beta chain was captured in a study of T cells in localized non-small cell lung cancer (TCRdb year 2020). For the wider study: The study analyzed T cell repertoires of about 230 early-stage NSCLC patients, comparing tumors and uninvolved tumor-adjacent lungs. The cohort comprised under 250 treatment-naïve NSCLC patients with resected, localized lung tumors. The mean age of the NSCLC patients was 50 to 85 years, with approximately 130 men and nearly 110 women. What the study reported, not specific to this receptor: Of the top 100 tumor clones, a median of around 57 were detected in paired uninvolved adjacent lung; approximately 28 were also among that lung's top 100. Because multi-region tumor sequencing was not performed, intratumor heterogeneity could not be ruled out. The highest T cell clonality was observed in uninvolved tumor-adjacent lung, where clonality exceeded that of tumor, suggesting that antigenic responses were more focused in uninvolved tumor-adjacent lung. Higher T cell density in blood was associated with longer overall survival, whereas higher clonality in adjacent lung was associated with shorter survival. Because of the exploratory design, TCR variables were selected using unadjusted p-values without false-discovery rate correction.

At diagnosis, tumor, uninvolved tumor-adjacent lung and peripheral blood were collected and then preserved as a mix of FFPE and fresh-frozen material. For TCR repertoire profiling, blood samples were analyzed in the form of peripheral blood mononuclear cells. TCR beta CDR3 regions were sequenced from DNA using the immunoSEQ Assay. As for how the authors treated the data: To compute T cell density, TCR beta template counts were normalized to usable DNA, which was estimated by amplifying housekeeping genes. Richness was estimated using the preseqR package, with extrapolation to 400,000 templates for PBMC samples and to 120,000 templates for tissue samples. Clonality was defined as one minus Pielou's evenness. To identify tissue-enriched TCRs, differential abundance testing was run on productive amino-acid clonotypes with a minimum total count of 5 and an alpha of 0.1. The Jaccard Index and the Morisita Overlap Index were used to measure how much the repertoires overlapped between compartments. GLIPH grouped TCR beta CDR3s together with public tetramer-defined viral CDR3s, and a viral motif had to include at least three viral sequences and show V-gene enrichment. TCRdb holds this immuneACCESS table with in-frame rearrangements only. Some clones are missing; in checked studies, unresolved V genes explain under half, and the rest has no known cause. That table supplies the V and J calls and clone size; D and trimming were determined from the DNA. The sample records nearly 35,000 clones, approximately 89% of which are singletons. Together, the top ten hold over 9.5% of the sample.

A remark on this clone: Its antigen is unknown. Base qualities are not recorded, but no much larger clone differs from it by a single base.

V loses 4 bases, J loses 1 base, and the germline ends lie 10 bases apart. The CDR3, from cysteine to phenylalanine, totals 15 residues. The entry retains the CDR3 DNA only, 45 bases that are in frame from base 1. CDR1 MNHNS and CDR2 SASEGT are derived from the germline V gene. The source of this sequence is an older female donor with stage II lung adenocarcinoma. The specimen was peripheral blood mononuclear cells, collected before any cancer treatment. The sequence links TRBV6-1 to TRBJ2-2; TRBD2 might be the D gene, on 5 matching bases. The nucleotide sequence reads as follows: TGTGCCAGCAGTGTGGAGGCCTTGAACACCGGGGAGCTGTTTTTT. Translated, it reads CASSVEALNTGELFF.